This T cell receptor beta chain stems from a study of shared clonotypes between healthy human individuals (dated by TCRdb to the early 2020s). For the wider study: Three men and two women, aged 18 to 49 years, made up the cohort. For each donor, CD4 naive and CD4 memory were each run on three plates, CD8 naive on two plates, and CD8 memory on one plate. Blood TCR repertoires of five healthy adults were deeply sequenced to estimate repertoire size and the extent of clonotype sharing between individuals. To increase sequencing depth and limit assay-specific biases, different laboratories used diverse techniques to prepare libraries and sequence TCR repertoires. Leukapheresis yielded between about 0.8 and 8.9 billion PBMCs per donor. The study at large found these results: Estimated clonotype richness was generally larger for naive than for memory subsets. The genetic and exposure-history diversity represented was limited by the small number of donors. Clonotypes shared by all four sorted-subset donors showed higher generation probabilities than non-shared clonotypes. Based on pairwise subsampling, the degree of clonotype sharing among donors was expected to be affected by sequencing depth. Sampling was restricted to blood, and TCR repertoires in tissues likely differ from the TCR repertoires found in blood. When four donors were compared, the shared fraction of clonotypes was about 5% for naive CD4, about 4% for naive CD8, roughly 2.5% for memory CD4, and roughly 0.4% for memory CD8. Incomplete sequencing was indicated by rarefaction of sorted-subset datasets, despite the large sequencing depth.

The CDR3 goes from the cysteine to the phenylalanine over 16 residues. The kept DNA is CDR3 alone, 48 bases in frame from the first base. The germline ends are 14 bases apart after V is trimmed by 3 bases and J by 2 bases. The germline V gene yields SNHLY for CDR1 and FYNNEI for CDR2. TCR CDR3 regions were amplified from genomic DNA by multiplex PCR using the deep immunoSEQ assay. Genomic DNA extracted from each cell subset was distributed evenly over all wells of several immunoSEQ 96-well plates, and each plate served as one replicate. For sorted subsets, each replicate PCR was loaded with approximately 200 ng genomic DNA, equivalent to 25,000 to 35,000 T cell genomes. Purified libraries were measured with a Qubit 3.0 fluorometer, size-checked on a Bioanalyzer 2100, and measured again with the KAPA Library Quantification kit. Each immunoSEQ 96-well plate was sequenced on its own single-read 150-cycle Illumina NextSeq 550 flow cell. The source study handled its data this way. The immunoSEQ output contained only junctional sequences without quality scores, so filtering could not match that applied to full-length reads. Sequences were annotated with PyIR, a Python wrapper for IgBLAST v1.9, and V/J genes and CDR3 were assigned using IMGT germline references. Reads were filtered out if the reads had weak V/J assignments (E-value above 1e-6), no CDR3, stop codons, out-of-frame junctions, or ambiguous translated residues. V3J clonotypes were defined as sequences sharing the same inferred V gene, J gene, and CDR3 amino acid sequence. To compute the percentage overlap between repertoires, the number of shared unique clonotypes was divided by the size of the smaller repertoire. Repertoire richness was assessed with RTK rarefaction, the Chao1 estimator, and Recon v2.1 estimates of unobserved clonotypes. Generation probabilities for all TCRbeta clonotypes obtained by the gDNA method from a few donors were computed using OLGA. TCRdb mirrors the immuneACCESS table, restricted to in-frame sequences. Some clones are absent from its copies; in checked studies, under half trace to an unresolved V gene, and the reason for the others is unknown. V and J calls and clone size come straight from that table; D and trimming were deduced from the DNA. For this sample there are more than 150,000 clones; approximately 95% appear just once. The ten largest clones capture around 0.072% of the sample.

The donors were healthy, HIV-negative adults who had no recently reported acute infections or vaccinations. Every donor was a Caucasian adult residing in Nashville, Tennessee, USA. CD4+ T cells were enriched through magnetic negative selection, after which naive cells were positively selected on CD45RA and the remaining negative fraction served as the memory subset. After blood collection by leukapheresis, PBMCs were isolated using Ficoll-Histopaque density gradient centrifugation and then cryopreserved in the vapor phase of liquid nitrogen. Analytical flow cytometry was used to check the purity and quantity of every magnetically sorted T cell population. From each sorted fraction, genomic DNA was isolated and quantified by UV absorbance on a Nanodrop 2000c. With regard to this clone: Which antigen it targets is not known. No much larger clone is present one base from it, and per-base qualities are unavailable.

Source material: naive CD4+ T cells sorted from blood. This specimen's cell subset or site label, per the study, means: CD45RA+ positively selected. The sequence derives from a woman aged 30 to 39 in good health. The chain was built from TRBV2 and TRBJ1-5; no D segment can be confidently identified. The CDR3 is CASSEGRLGGNQPQHF. The sequenced DNA is TGTGCCAGCAGTGAGGGCCGCCTCGGGGGCAATCAGCCCCAGCATTTT.